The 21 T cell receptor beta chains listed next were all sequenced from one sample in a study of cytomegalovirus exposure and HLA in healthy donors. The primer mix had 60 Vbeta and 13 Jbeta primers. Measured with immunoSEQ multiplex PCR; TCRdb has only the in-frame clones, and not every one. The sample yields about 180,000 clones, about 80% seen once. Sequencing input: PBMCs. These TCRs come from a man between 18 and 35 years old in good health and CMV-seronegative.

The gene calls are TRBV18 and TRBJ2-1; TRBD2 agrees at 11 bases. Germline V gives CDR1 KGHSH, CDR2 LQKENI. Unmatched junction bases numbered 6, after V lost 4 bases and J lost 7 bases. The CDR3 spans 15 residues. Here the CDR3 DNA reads TGTGCCAGCTCACTCACACTAGCGGGGGAAAATGAGCAGTTCTTC. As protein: CASSLTLAGENEQFF.

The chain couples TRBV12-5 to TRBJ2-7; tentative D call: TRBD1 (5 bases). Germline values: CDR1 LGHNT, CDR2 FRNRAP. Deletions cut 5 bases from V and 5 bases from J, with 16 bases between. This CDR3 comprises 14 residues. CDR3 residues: CASGINDIGDEQYF. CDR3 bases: TGTGCTAGTGGTATCAATGATATAGGGGACGAGCAGTACTTC.

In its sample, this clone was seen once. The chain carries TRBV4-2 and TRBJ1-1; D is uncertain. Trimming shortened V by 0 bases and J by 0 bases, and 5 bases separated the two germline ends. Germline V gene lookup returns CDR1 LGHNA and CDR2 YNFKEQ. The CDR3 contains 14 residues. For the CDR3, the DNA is TGTGCCAGCAGCCAAGATCCTATGAACACTGAAGCTTTCTTT. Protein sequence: CASSQDPMNTEAFF.

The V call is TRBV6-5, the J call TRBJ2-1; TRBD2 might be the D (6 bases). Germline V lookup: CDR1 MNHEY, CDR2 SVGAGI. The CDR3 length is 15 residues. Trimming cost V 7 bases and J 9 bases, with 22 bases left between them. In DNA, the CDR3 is TGTGCCAGCAAAAGGGCAGGGAGGAATTTGGGTGAGCAGTTCTTC. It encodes CASKRAGRNLGEQFF.

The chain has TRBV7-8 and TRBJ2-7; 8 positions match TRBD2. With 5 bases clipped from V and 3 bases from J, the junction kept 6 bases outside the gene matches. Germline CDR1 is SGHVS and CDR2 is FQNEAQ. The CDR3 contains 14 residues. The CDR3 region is CASSEQRGGYEQYF. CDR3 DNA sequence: TGTGCCAGCAGCGAGCAACGGGGGGGCTACGAGCAGTACTTC.

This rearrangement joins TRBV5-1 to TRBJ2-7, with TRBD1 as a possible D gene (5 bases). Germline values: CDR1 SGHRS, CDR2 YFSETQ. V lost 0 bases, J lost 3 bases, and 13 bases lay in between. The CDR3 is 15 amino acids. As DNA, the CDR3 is TGCGCCAGCAGCTTGGCAGGGCAGGGTGTCTACGAGCAGTACTTC. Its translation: CASSLAGQGVYEQYF.

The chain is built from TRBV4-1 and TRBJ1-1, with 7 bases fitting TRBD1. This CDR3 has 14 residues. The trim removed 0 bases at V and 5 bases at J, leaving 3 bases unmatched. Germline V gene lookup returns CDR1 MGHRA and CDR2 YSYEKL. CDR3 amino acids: CASSQDAGGTEAFF. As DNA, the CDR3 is TGCGCCAGCAGCCAAGATGCAGGGGGGACTGAAGCTTTCTTT.

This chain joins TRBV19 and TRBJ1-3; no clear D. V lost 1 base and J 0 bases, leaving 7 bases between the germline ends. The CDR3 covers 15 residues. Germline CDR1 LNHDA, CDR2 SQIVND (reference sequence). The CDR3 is CASSIGRSSGNTIYF. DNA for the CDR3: TGTGCCAGTAGTATAGGGCGGAGCTCTGGAAACACCATATATTTT.

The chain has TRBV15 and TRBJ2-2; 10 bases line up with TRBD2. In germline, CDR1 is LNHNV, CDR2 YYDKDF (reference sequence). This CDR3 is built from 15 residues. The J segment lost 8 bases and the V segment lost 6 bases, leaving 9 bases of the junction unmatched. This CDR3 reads CATSPSGSFVGELFF. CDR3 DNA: TGTGCCACCAGTCCTAGCGGGAGTTTCGTGGGGGAGCTGTTTTTT.

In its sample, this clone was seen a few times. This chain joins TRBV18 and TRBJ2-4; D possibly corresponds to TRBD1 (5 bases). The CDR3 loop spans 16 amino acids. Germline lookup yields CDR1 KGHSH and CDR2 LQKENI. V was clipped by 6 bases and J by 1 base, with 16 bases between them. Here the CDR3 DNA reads TGTGCCAGCTCGCGGCTTCCCGACAGTGCCAAAAACATTCAGTACTTC. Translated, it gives CASSRLPDSAKNIQYF.

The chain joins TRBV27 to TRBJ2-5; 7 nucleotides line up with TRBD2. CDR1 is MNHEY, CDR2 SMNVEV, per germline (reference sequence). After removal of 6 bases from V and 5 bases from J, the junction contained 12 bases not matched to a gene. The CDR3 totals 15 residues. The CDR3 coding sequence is TGTGCCAGCAGGGAAGCGGGGAGAGGTTGGGAGACCCAGTACTTC. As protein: CASREAGRGWETQYF.

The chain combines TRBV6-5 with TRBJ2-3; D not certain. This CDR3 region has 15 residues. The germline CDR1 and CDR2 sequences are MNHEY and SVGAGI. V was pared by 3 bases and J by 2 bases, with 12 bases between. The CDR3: CASSYGPRHTDTQYF. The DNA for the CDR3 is TGTGCCAGCAGTTATGGTCCCAGGCACACAGATACGCAGTATTTT.

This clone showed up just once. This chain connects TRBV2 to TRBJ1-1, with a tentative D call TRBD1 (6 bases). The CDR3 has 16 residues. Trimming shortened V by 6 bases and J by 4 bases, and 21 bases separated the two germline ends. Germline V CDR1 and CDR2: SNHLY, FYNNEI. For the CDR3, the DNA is TGTGCCAGCAGAAAAGGGAGTGGGGGCCGTAGCACTGAAGCTTTCTTT. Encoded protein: CASRKGSGGRSTEAFF.

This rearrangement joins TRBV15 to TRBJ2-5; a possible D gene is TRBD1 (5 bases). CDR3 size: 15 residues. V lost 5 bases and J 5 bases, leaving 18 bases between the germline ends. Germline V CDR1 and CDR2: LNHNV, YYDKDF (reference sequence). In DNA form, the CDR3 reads TGTGCCACCAGCCCCAACCGCCAGGGATTGGAGACCCAGTACTTC. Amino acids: CATSPNRQGLETQYF.

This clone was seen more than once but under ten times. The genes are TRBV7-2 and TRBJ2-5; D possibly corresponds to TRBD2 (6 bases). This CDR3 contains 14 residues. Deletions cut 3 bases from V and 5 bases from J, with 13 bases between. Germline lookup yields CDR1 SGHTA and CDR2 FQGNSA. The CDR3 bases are TGTGCCAGCAGCTTGGGGGGAGCTGGCGAGACCCAGTACTTC. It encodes CASSLGGAGETQYF.

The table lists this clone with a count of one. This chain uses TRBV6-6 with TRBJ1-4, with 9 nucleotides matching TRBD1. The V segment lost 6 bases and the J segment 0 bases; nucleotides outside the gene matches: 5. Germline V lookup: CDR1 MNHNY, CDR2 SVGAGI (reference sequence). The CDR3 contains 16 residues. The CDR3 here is CASRPGQGATNEKLFF. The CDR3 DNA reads TGTGCCAGCAGGCCGGGACAGGGAGCAACTAATGAAAAACTGTTTTTT.

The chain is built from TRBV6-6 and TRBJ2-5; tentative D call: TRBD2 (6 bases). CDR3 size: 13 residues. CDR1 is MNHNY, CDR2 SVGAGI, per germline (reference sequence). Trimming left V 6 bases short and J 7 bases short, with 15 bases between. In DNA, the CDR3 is TGTGCCAGCAGCCGGGAGTTTGGGGGGACCCAGTACTTC. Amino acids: CASSREFGGTQYF.

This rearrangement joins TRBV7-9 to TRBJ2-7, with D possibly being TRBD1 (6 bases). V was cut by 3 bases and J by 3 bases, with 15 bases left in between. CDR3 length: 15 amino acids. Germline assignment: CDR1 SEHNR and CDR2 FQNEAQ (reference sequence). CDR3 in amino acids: CASSFTEGGRYEQYF. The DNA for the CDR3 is TGTGCCAGCAGCTTCACAGAAGGGGGTCGCTACGAGCAGTACTTC.

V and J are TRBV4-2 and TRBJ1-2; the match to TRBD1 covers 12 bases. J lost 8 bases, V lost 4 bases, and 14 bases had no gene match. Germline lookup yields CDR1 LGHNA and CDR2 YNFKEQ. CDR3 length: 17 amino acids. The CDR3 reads CASSLPFRDRGRGGYTF. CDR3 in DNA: TGTGCCAGCAGCCTCCCTTTCCGGGACAGGGGGCGCGGAGGCTACACCTTC.

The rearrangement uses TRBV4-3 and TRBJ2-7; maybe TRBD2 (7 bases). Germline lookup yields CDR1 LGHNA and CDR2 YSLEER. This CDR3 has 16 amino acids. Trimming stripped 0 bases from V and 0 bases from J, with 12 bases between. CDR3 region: CASSQEGGQGSYEQYF. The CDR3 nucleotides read TGCGCCAGCAGCCAAGAGGGGGGGCAGGGCTCCTACGAGCAGTACTTC.

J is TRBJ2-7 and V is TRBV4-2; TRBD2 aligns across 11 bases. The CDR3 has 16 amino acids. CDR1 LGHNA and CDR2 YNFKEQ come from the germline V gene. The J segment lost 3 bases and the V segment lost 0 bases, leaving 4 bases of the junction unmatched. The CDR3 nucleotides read TGTGCCAGCAGCCAAGAGTTTGGGACTAGCGGCTACGAGCAGTACTTC. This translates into CASSQEFGTSGYEQYF.